This paragraph reports one T cell receptor (beta chain). Its cognate antigen is unknown. Per germline, CDR1 KGHSY and CDR2 FQNENV. This CDR3 spans 13 amino acids. Per donor there was one draw, yielding a blood sample of over 2 ml. After skipping T cell sorting, the authors isolated total RNA from whole blood. This specimen belongs to a study of monozygotic twins with inflammatory bowel disease. Points from the study as a whole: With others, IBD patients shared fewer clonotypes than healthy twins did, especially with disease activity. Healthy co-twins exceeded IBD patients in TCRbeta diversity as measured by inverse Simpson.

Reanalyzing the 5' RACE reads, TCRdb keeps one entry per CDR3 protein, without DNA. The repertoire table contains about 210,000 distinct CDR3 sequences. Input material: blood. V usage is TRBV16 and J usage is TRBJ2-5. The origin of this receptor is a human donor with ulcerative colitis or Crohn's disease, or a healthy co-twin of an affected twin (not recorded which). The CDR3 reads CASSQGLLETQYF. Drawing the rest from reference TRBV16 and TRBJ2-5, the complete variable domain is GEEVAQTPKHLVRGEGQKAKLYCAPIKGHSYVFWYQQVLKNEFKFLISFQNENVFDETGMPKERFSAKCLPNSPCSLEIQATKLEDSAVYFCASSQGLLETQYFGPGTRLLVL.